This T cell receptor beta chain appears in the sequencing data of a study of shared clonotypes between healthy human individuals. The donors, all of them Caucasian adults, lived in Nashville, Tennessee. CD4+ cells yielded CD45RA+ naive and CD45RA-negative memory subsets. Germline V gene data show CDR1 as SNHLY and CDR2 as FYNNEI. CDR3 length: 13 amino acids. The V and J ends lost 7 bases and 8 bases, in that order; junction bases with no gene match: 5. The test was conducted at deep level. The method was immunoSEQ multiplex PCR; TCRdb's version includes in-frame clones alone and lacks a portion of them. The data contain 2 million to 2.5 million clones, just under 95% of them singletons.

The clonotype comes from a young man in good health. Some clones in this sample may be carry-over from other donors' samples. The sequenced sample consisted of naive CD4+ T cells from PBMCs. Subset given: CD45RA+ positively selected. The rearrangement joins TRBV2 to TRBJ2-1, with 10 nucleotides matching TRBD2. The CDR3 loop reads CASTSGSWDEQFF. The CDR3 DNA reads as TGTGCCAGCACTAGCGGGAGTTGGGATGAGCAGTTCTTC.